This T cell receptor beta chain appears in the sequencing data of a study of blood T cell repertoires in COVID-19. About the study: COVID-19 samples collected from the United States, Italy and Spain covered acute and convalescent phases.

Per the study methods: Nucleated cell counts were estimated from reference gene primer amplification. Measured with immunoSEQ multiplex PCR; TCRdb has only the in-frame clones, and not every one. V and J calls plus clone size are reproduced from that table; the DNA served to infer D and trimming. The sample lists fewer than 500,000 clones; around 87% were seen once. Germline CDR1 reads KGHSH; CDR2 reads LQKENI. The CDR3 extends over 14 amino acids. The germline V and J ends were trimmed by 0 bases and 6 bases, with 12 bases remaining between them. Residents of under 25 US areas, aged about 18 to 89 years, made up the participants.

This TCR came from a man aged 25-45 years who had recovered from COVID-19. The rearrangement links TRBV18 to TRBJ2-7; possibly TRBD2 for D (5 bases). Material for sequencing was PBMCs or T cells enriched from blood (not recorded which). CDR3 coding DNA: TGTGCCAGCTCACCACCGTCGGGGTTGGGCGAGCAGTACTTC. Protein product: CASSPPSGLGEQYF.